A selection of T cell receptor beta chains follows, all from one sample in a study of T cell repertoires in cytomegalovirus infection. From the reads, TCRdb called clonotypes with MiXCR, one entry per CDR3 protein. The repertoire holds around 290,000 distinct CDR3 sequences, with 25% as singletons. The sequenced sample was PBMCs. The receptors come from a human donor in good health (CMV status not recorded). Some clones in this sample may be carry-over from other donors' samples. Both conserved end residues are part of each CDR3. D genes are given only for firm matches. Clone sizes are given selectively: once, few, many, or a class where the clone is expanded.

TRBV25-1	.	TRBJ2-6	.	CASSVGSGANVLTF	TGTGCCAGCAGTGTAGGGAGCGGGGCCAACGTCCTGACTTTC
TRBV20-1	TRBD2	TRBJ2-5	few	CSASRVERGRYQETQYF	TGCAGTGCTAGCCGCGTGGAGCGGGGAAGATACCAAGAGACCCAGTACTTC
TRBV12-3/TRBV12-4	.	TRBJ2-7	few	CASMRDHSGQYF	TGTGCCAGCATGAGAGACCACTCCGGGCAGTACTTC
TRBV6-1	TRBD1	TRBJ2-5	few	CASTSGQQETQYF	TGTGCCAGCACCTCGGGACAGCAAGAGACCCAGTACTTC
TRBV28	TRBD1	TRBJ2-1	.	CASSGTGRNEQFF	TGTGCCAGCAGTGGGACAGGGCGGAATGAGCAGTTCTTC
TRBV7-2	.	TRBJ1-5	few	CASSPDYRAWQPQHF	TGTGCCAGCAGCCCGGACTATAGGGCGTGGCAGCCCCAGCATTTT
TRBV19	TRBD1	TRBJ1-1	few	CASSITGDGTEAFF	TGTGCCAGTAGTATAACAGGGGATGGTACTGAAGCTTTCTTT
TRBV28	.	TRBJ1-1	.	CASRLGQPFTEAFF	TGTGCCAGCAGGCTTGGACAGCCTTTCACTGAAGCTTTCTTT
TRBV11-1	.	TRBJ1-6	few	CASSFSPAGENSPLHF	TGTGCCAGCAGCTTCAGCCCGGCAGGGGAGAATTCACCCCTCCACTTT
TRBV27	.	TRBJ2-1	.	CASSSRDPSYNEQFF	TGTGCCAGCAGTTCCCGGGACCCGTCCTACAATGAGCAGTTCTTC
TRBV20-1	.	TRBJ1-6	.	CSAGGVGGMSYNSPLYF	TGCAGTGCTGGGGGGGTTGGGGGCATGTCCTATAATTCACCCCTCTACTTT
TRBV7-3	.	TRBJ2-1	few	CASSLSSGGEQFF	TGTGCCAGCAGCTTAAGTTCAGGAGGGGAGCAGTTCTTC
TRBV11-2	TRBD1	TRBJ1-2	many	CASSSGGQDYGYTF	TGTGCCAGCAGCTCAGGGGGCCAGGACTATGGCTACACCTTC
TRBV6-1	TRBD1	TRBJ2-5	many	CATETGSPKTQYF	TGTGCCACCGAGACAGGGTCCCCGAAGACCCAGTACTTC